This entry lists 30 T cell receptor beta chains sequenced from one sample in a study of CD8 T cells in Susac syndrome. Reverse transcription of about 0.5 to 1 ug RNA used random hexamers. TCRdb reprocessed the immunoSEQ multiplex PCR reads with MiXCR, giving one entry per CDR3 protein. The sample has about 160,000 distinct CDR3 sequences, roughly nine tenths seen once; the top ten hold around 0.079%. The sequenced sample was CD4+ T cells from PBMCs. The source of these receptors is a human donor in good health.

The J gene is TRBJ2-5, the V gene TRBV18; a possible D gene is TRBD2 (6 bases). This CDR3 is built from 13 residues. V lost 3 bases to trimming and J lost 4 bases, with 9 bases between them. Germline assignment: CDR1 KGHSH and CDR2 LQKENI. CDR3 sequence reads: CASSPPSAETQYF. In DNA, the CDR3 is TGTGCCAGCTCACCGCCTAGCGCAGAGACCCAGTACTTC.

V is TRBV10-3 and J is TRBJ1-2, with D unclear. Germline CDR1 reads ENHRY; CDR2 reads SYGVKD. CDR3 length equals 14 residues. Trimming cost V 7 bases and J 1 base, with 13 bases left between them. The CDR3 here is CAIIGPELNYGYTF. CDR3 in DNA: TGTGCCATCATAGGGCCAGAACTTAACTATGGCTACACCTTC.

This chain connects TRBV7-8 to TRBJ1-1; no clear D gene. V was shortened by 5 bases and J by 6 bases, with 13 bases between the two germline ends. CDR3 size: 13 residues. The germline gives CDR1 SGHVS, CDR2 FQNEAQ. CDR3 region: CASSAMQEAEAFF. The DNA for the CDR3 is TGTGCCAGCAGCGCTATGCAGGAGGCTGAAGCTTTCTTT.

The V call is TRBV12-3 or TRBV12-4, the J call TRBJ1-1; D gene ambiguous. V lost 3 bases and J 4 bases, leaving 15 bases between the germline ends. This CDR3 has 15 amino acids. The CDR3 DNA reads as TGTGCCAGCAGTTTGTCCGACCTGGGTAGCACTGAAGCTTTCTTT. Amino acids: CASSLSDLGSTEAFF.

The chain is built from TRBV6-6 and TRBJ1-1, with D unclear. CDR1 is MNHNY, CDR2 SVGAGI, per germline (reference sequence). The CDR3 has 16 residues. V lost 2 bases, J lost 4 bases, and 17 bases lay in between. CDR3 nucleotides: TGTGCCAGCAGTTACGGTGGGAGTCAGGTGAGCACTGAAGCTTTCTTT. Translation gives CASSYGGSQVSTEAFF.

This chain connects TRBV24-1 to TRBJ2-7; 9 bases map to TRBD1. The CDR3 is made up of 13 amino acids. The germline V gene encodes CDR1 KGHDR and CDR2 SFDVKD. The junction had 2 bases not matched to a gene; V was cut back by 3 bases and J by 6 bases. As DNA, the CDR3 is TGTGCCACCAGTGATGGGACAGGGATCGAGCAGTACTTC. Protein sequence: CATSDGTGIEQYF.

This clonotype occurred once. V is TRBV20-1 and J is TRBJ2-2, with TRBD2 matching 8 bases. CDR3 length: 14 amino acids. CDR1 DFQATT and CDR2 SNEGSKA come from the germline V gene (reference sequence). Trimming took 5 bases from V and 5 from J; bases not matched to a gene: 7. In nucleotides, the CDR3 is TGCAGTGCTCCCCGGGGGGGGGCAACCGGGGAGCTGTTTTTT. Its protein is CSAPRGGATGELFF.

The genes are TRBV5-1 and TRBJ2-4, with a tentative D call TRBD1 (5 bases). Trimming cost V 4 bases and J 1 base, with 9 bases left between them. The CDR3 is 14 residues long. CDR1 and CDR2 (germline): SGHRS, YFSETQ. The CDR3 loop is CASSRDSAKNIQYF. The CDR3, as DNA: TGCGCCAGCAGCCGCGACAGCGCCAAAAACATTCAGTACTTC.

This clonotype was observed a few times. The chain combines TRBV12-3 or TRBV12-4 with TRBJ1-6, with 7 positions matching TRBD1. The CDR3 is made up of 14 amino acids. V was clipped by 4 bases and J by 4 bases; unmatched bases: 1. CDR3 residues: CASSSGQYNSPLHF. For the CDR3, the DNA is TGTGCCAGCAGTTCGGGACAGTATAATTCACCCCTCCACTTT.

The chain links TRBV28 to TRBJ2-7; 9 bases map to TRBD1. Germline V gene data show CDR1 as MDHEN and CDR2 as SYDVKM. The CDR3 is made up of 14 amino acids. V shed 5 bases, J shed 3 bases, and the junction held 5 bases outside the gene matches. The CDR3 DNA reads as TGTGCCAGCAGTCCTCACAGGGGGCTCTACGAGCAGTACTTC. It specifies CASSPHRGLYEQYF.

The chain employs TRBV3-1 and TRBJ2-3; TRBD1 matches at 8 bases. CDR3 length equals 17 residues. V trimming: 4 bases; J trimming: 5 bases; junction bases outside the gene matches: 14. The germline CDR1 and CDR2 sequences are LGHDT and YNNKEL (reference sequence). In nucleotides, the CDR3 is TGTGCCAGCAGCCTCGAGTCCCGGGACAGGTTCGGAGATACGCAGTATTTT. This codes for CASSLESRDRFGDTQYF.

The table lists this clonotype with a few counts. V gene TRBV4-3 combines with J gene TRBJ2-7; tentative D call: TRBD1 (5 bases). The CDR3 runs to 13 residues. Germline CDR1 LGHNA, CDR2 YSLEER. Trimming pared 6 bases from V and 0 bases from J, leaving 9 bases between. The CDR3 sequence: CASSLQVSYEQYF. The CDR3 nucleotides are TGCGCCAGCAGTCTACAGGTCTCCTACGAGCAGTACTTC.

This chain uses TRBV4-1 with TRBJ2-2; D may match TRBD1 or TRBD2 (5 bases each). This CDR3 is 17 amino acids long. V shed 4 bases and J shed 0 bases, with 15 bases lying between them. Germline V gene lookup returns CDR1 MGHRA and CDR2 YSYEKL. The CDR3 loop is CASSPSEWGTNTGELFF. For the CDR3, the DNA is TGCGCCAGCAGCCCTAGTGAGTGGGGGACGAACACCGGGGAGCTGTTTTTT.

This chain links TRBV5-1 with TRBJ2-7, with 10 positions matching TRBD1. The length of the CDR3 is 14 residues. Germline assignment: CDR1 SGHRS and CDR2 YFSETQ. The ends lost 4 bases at V and 2 bases at J; junction bases unmatched: 3. This CDR3 reads CASSVTGGPYEQYF. CDR3 in DNA: TGCGCCAGCAGCGTGACAGGGGGCCCCTACGAGCAGTACTTC.

A single count supports this clonotype. The chain uses TRBV2 and TRBJ2-3; TRBD1 matches 10 bases. Per germline, CDR1 SNHLY and CDR2 FYNNEI. The CDR3 loop spans 14 amino acids. With 6 bases clipped from V and 4 bases from J, the junction kept 4 bases outside the gene matches. The CDR3 loop is CASRIGTGADTQYF. CDR3 DNA: TGTGCCAGCAGGATCGGGACAGGGGCAGATACGCAGTATTTT.

The chain has TRBV6-6 and TRBJ1-2; 12 bases align to TRBD1. This CDR3 is 14 amino acids long. V lost 2 bases to trimming and J lost 7 bases; unmatched junction nucleotides: 2. The germline V gene encodes CDR1 MNHNY and CDR2 SVGAGI (reference sequence). In nucleotides, the CDR3 is TGTGCCAGCAGTTACCCGGGACAGGGGGCTGGCTACACCTTC. This sequence encodes CASSYPGQGAGYTF.

The chain recombines TRBV20-1 with TRBJ1-5; D might be TRBD1 (6 bases). Trimming cost V 3 bases and J 3 bases, with 12 bases left between them. CDR1 and CDR2 from the germline V gene are DFQATT and SNEGSKA (reference sequence). The CDR3 totals 14 residues. The CDR3 coding sequence is TGCAGTGCTAGCCAGGGGATAGTCAATCAGCCCCAGCATTTT. Amino acids: CSASQGIVNQPQHF.

The chain joins TRBV3-1 to TRBJ1-4; D unclear. Trimming shortened V by 4 bases and J by 6 bases, and 12 bases separated the two germline ends. CDR3 length equals 14 residues. Germline V gene lookup returns CDR1 LGHDT and CDR2 YNNKEL (reference sequence). The CDR3 nucleotides are TGTGCCAGCAGCCCGACATCGCAACATGAAAAACTGTTTTTT. Translated: CASSPTSQHEKLFF.

The rearrangement links TRBV5-4 to TRBJ2-1, with TRBD2 matching over 13 bases. CDR1 is SGHNT, CDR2 YYREEE, per germline (reference sequence). The CDR3 spans 15 residues. Trimming took 7 bases from V and 5 from J; bases not matched to a gene: 6. The CDR3 coding sequence is TGTGCCAGCCTGACTAGCGGGAGGATCCACAATGAGCAGTTCTTC. Protein product: CASLTSGRIHNEQFF.

This chain links TRBV10-3 with TRBJ1-5, with D possibly being TRBD1 (5 bases). Trimming took off 2 bases at V and 2 bases at J, with 10 bases between the two ends. In germline, CDR1 is ENHRY, CDR2 SYGVKD. The CDR3 runs to 15 residues. In DNA, the CDR3 is TGTGCCATCAGTGAGGGGGCCGGGGGCAATCAGCCCCAGCATTTT. Translated, it gives CAISEGAGGNQPQHF.

The V call is TRBV11-2, the J call TRBJ2-5; 7 bases map to TRBD2. V was pared by 5 bases and J by 6 bases, with 15 bases of the junction left unmatched. The CDR3 loop spans 16 amino acids. Germline V gene sequence: CDR1 SGHAT, CDR2 FQNNGV. The DNA for the CDR3 is TGTGCCAGCAGCCCTCTCGGAGGGAGGGTGATGAAGACCCAGTACTTC. Translating gives CASSPLGGRVMKTQYF.

V gene TRBV5-1 combines with J gene TRBJ2-1, with 10 bases fitting TRBD2. CDR1 is SGHRS, CDR2 YFSETQ, per germline. The CDR3 has 16 residues. V shed 2 bases, J shed 7 bases, and the junction held 9 bases outside the gene matches. The CDR3 here is CASSLPPSGGGNEQFF. The CDR3 DNA sequence: TGCGCCAGCAGCTTACCCCCTAGCGGGGGAGGGAATGAGCAGTTCTTC.

This chain joins TRBV29-1 and TRBJ2-2; the D gene is possibly TRBD2 (6 bases). The germline V and J ends were trimmed by 7 bases and 8 bases, with 20 bases remaining between them. Germline-derived CDR1 and CDR2 are SQVTM and ANQGSEA. CDR3 length: 14 amino acids. As DNA, the CDR3 is TGCAGCGCAAGAAAGGGACTTATGAAGGGGGAGCTGTTTTTT. As protein: CSARKGLMKGELFF.

This clonotype occurred once. The genes are TRBV18 and TRBJ2-7; D ambiguous. Trimming removed 2 bases from V and 3 bases from J, with 8 bases in between. CDR3 length: 13 residues. The germline gives CDR1 KGHSH, CDR2 LQKENI. CDR3 coding DNA: TGTGCCAGCTCACCAGGCAACAGCTACGAGCAGTACTTC. Translated: CASSPGNSYEQYF.

The rearrangement links TRBV30 to TRBJ2-1; 15 bases line up with TRBD2. The length of the CDR3 is 18 residues. V trimming: 2 bases; J trimming: 0 bases; junction bases outside the gene matches: 5. The germline V gene encodes CDR1 GTSNPN and CDR2 SVGIG (reference sequence). CDR3 amino acids: CAWSKGLAGGGSYNEQFF. CDR3 sequence (DNA): TGTGCCTGGAGTAAGGGACTAGCGGGAGGCGGCTCCTACAATGAGCAGTTCTTC.

In this sample, this clonotype turned up a few times. The rearrangement joins TRBV3-1 to TRBJ2-7; D not resolved. The CDR3 consists of 14 residues. Germline loops: CDR1 LGHDT, CDR2 YNNKEL (reference sequence). V was cut by 4 bases and J by 3 bases, with 13 bases left in between. CDR3 coding DNA: TGTGCCAGCAGCCTCCGGGTAGCACACTACGAGCAGTACTTC. Translated, it gives CASSLRVAHYEQYF.

The J gene is TRBJ2-7, the V gene TRBV7-9, with D perhaps TRBD2 (6 bases). The CDR3 sequence is 14 residues long. Germline V lookup: CDR1 SEHNR, CDR2 FQNEAQ (reference sequence). V was clipped by 0 bases and J by 3 bases, with 9 bases between them. The CDR3, as DNA: TGTGCCAGCAGCTTAGCGGGGGGACGCTACGAGCAGTACTTC. As protein: CASSLAGGRYEQYF.

The chain couples TRBV5-4 to TRBJ2-5; no definite D call. Per germline, CDR1 SGHNT and CDR2 YYREEE (reference sequence). Deletions cut 7 bases from V and 3 bases from J, with 16 bases between. This CDR3 contains 14 residues. DNA of the CDR3: TGTGCCAGCCGCCTTAGTTCGGCCGAAGAGACCCAGTACTTC. It encodes CASRLSSAEETQYF.

The chain combines TRBV12-3 or TRBV12-4 with TRBJ2-2; TRBD1 might be the D (5 bases). Trimming left V 4 bases short and J 1 base short, with 7 bases between. The CDR3 runs 14 residues. The CDR3 DNA reads TGTGCCAGCAGTTCGACAGTGAACACCGGGGAGCTGTTTTTT. Amino acids: CASSSTVNTGELFF.

The V gene is TRBV19, the J gene TRBJ1-1, with D tentatively TRBD1 (6 bases). This CDR3 spans 16 amino acids. Trimming took off 5 bases at V and 4 bases at J, with 20 bases between the two ends. CDR1 and CDR2 (germline): LNHDA, SQIVND (reference sequence). The CDR3 loop reads CASSPPPGVAGTEAFF. Written as DNA, the CDR3 is TGTGCCAGTAGTCCTCCACCAGGGGTAGCGGGCACTGAAGCTTTCTTT.